This entry describes one T cell receptor (beta chain). Its cognate antigen is unknown. The sample belongs to a study of cytomegalovirus exposure and HLA in healthy donors. Points from the study as a whole: The study designated 150 or so TCR beta chains cytomegalovirus-associated. In the roughly 120 validation repertoires, a later analysis found that first-cohort TCR clusters tended to co-occur.

The CDR3 loop spans 13 amino acids. From germline, CDR1 is SGHNT and CDR2 YYREEE (reference sequence). V lost 2 bases, J lost 4 bases, and 10 bases lay in between. Assay used: immunoSEQ multiplex PCR; TCRdb lists only in-frame clones, some missing. The table includes more than 200,000 clones, roughly 87% detected once. Material for sequencing was PBMCs. The TCR comes from a young man in good health and CMV-seropositive. The genes are TRBV5-4 and TRBJ2-7, with D possibly TRBD1 on 7 matching bases. The CDR3 region is CASSFPGGYEQYF. The DNA of the CDR3 is TGTGCCAGCAGCTTCCCAGGGGGGTACGAGCAGTACTTC. Drawing the rest from reference TRBV5-4 and TRBJ2-7, the complete variable domain is ETGVTQSPTHLIKTRGQQVTLRCSSQSGHNTVSWYQQALGQGPQFIFQYYREEENGRGNFPPRFSGLQFPNYSSELNVNALELDDSALYLCASSFPGGYEQYFGPGTRLTVT.